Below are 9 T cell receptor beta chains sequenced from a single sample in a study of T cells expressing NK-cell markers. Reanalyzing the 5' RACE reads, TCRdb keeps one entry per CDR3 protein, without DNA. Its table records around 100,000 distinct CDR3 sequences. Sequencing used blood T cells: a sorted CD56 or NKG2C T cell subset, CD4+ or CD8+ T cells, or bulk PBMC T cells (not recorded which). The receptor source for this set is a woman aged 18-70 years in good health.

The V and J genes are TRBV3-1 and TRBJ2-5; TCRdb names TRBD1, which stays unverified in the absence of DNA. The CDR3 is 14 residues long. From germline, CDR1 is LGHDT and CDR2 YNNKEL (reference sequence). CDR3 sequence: CASSHTGERETQYF.

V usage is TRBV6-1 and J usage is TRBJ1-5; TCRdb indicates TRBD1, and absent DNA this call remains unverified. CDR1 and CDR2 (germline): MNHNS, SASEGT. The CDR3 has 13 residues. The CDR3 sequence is CASSPQGTQPQHF.

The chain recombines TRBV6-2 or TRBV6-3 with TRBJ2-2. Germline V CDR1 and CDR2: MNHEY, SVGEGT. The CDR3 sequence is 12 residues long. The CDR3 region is CASSYFSGELFF.

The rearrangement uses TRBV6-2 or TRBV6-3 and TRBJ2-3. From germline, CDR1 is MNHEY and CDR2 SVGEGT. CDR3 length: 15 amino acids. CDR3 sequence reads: CASARYGSSTDTQYF.

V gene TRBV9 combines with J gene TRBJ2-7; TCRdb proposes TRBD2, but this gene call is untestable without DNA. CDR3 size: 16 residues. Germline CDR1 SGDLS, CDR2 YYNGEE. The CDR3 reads CASSDRLAGRLYEQYF.

The CDR3 loop is CASSFLTSGKYNEQFF. The gene calls are TRBV5-6 and TRBJ2-1; absent DNA, TCRdb's TRBD2 call cannot be checked. This CDR3 has 16 residues. Germline CDR1 reads SGHDT; CDR2 reads YYEEEE.

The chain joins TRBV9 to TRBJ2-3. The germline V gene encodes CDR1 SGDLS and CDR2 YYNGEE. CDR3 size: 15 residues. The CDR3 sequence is CASSVVGGGPDTQYF.

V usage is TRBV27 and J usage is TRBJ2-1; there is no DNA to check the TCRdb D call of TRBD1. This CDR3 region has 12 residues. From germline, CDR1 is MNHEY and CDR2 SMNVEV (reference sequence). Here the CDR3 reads CASSPTGNEQFF.

CDR3 sequence: CSVNSGSYNEQFF. This sequence joins TRBV29-1 and TRBJ2-1; lacking DNA, the TRBD2 call made by TCRdb goes unchecked. Germline loops: CDR1 SQVTM, CDR2 ANQGSEA. CDR3 size: 13 residues.